This T cell receptor (beta chain) was documented in a study of regulatory T cells in long-lasting Graves disease. Study-wide findings and caveats: Possibly, accuracy suffered from the small sample size.

Germline V gene data show CDR1 as SGHVS and CDR2 as FNYEAQ. V lost 5 bases, J lost 6 bases, and 10 bases lay in between. This CDR3 has 13 residues. CDR3 regions were amplified by Arm-PCR using iRepertoire HTBI primers to build TCR beta libraries. Original data processing: Identification across samples found 60 to 75 TRBV and some 15 TRBJ segments. Each CDR3 protein gets one entry after TCRdb re-called the multiplex PCR reads with MiXCR. These V and J calls rely on TCRdb rather than the paper's analysis. The sample lists 400,000 or so distinct CDR3 sequences, less than 25% seen once, with approximately 25% in the top ten. Time point denoted: persistent/refractory GD, antithyroid drugs over 5 years with positive TRAb. PBMC-derived RNA was used for the TCR library. This clonotype was observed a few times. The antigen remains unidentified.

The receptor was derived from a female donor with Graves disease. The chain joins TRBV7-6 to TRBJ1-4; maybe TRBD1 (5 bases). The source material was peripheral blood mononuclear cells (PBMCs), sampled when the disease was refractory, from a patient treated with antithyroid drugs. This CDR3 is CASSLRTYEKLFF. The CDR3 bases are TGTGCCAGCAGCCTACGGACATATGAAAAACTGTTTTTT.